This paragraph covers one T cell receptor (beta chain) sequence. Original processing methods: By means of reference gene primer amplification, nucleated cell counts were estimated. Sequencing used immunoSEQ multiplex PCR; TCRdb keeps in-frame clones, though not all of them. The V and J calls and clone size are taken from that table; D and trimming were inferred from the DNA. This sample has roughly 110,000 clones, with almost 85% found just once. Germline V CDR1 and CDR2: MNHEY, SMNVEV (reference sequence). The CDR3 has 15 amino acids. Between the trimmed V and J ends, which lost 1 base and 0 bases, there was a span of 10 bases. The source of the sample is a study of blood T cell repertoires in COVID-19. Study-wide background: COVID-19 samples collected from the United States, Italy and Spain covered acute and convalescent phases. Sources were T cells, B-cell-depleted T cells, or PBMCs; the material itself was cDNA or gDNA.

This sequence was found in a human donor in a cohort sampled during active COVID-19. Sequencing was performed on peripheral blood. The genes are TRBV27 and TRBJ2-7; possibly TRBD2 for D (5 bases). This CDR3 is CASSLLPGSSYEQYF. The CDR3 region has the DNA TGTGCCAGCAGTTTATTGCCGGGAAGCTCCTACGAGCAGTACTTC.